The rows below give T cell receptor beta chains drawn from one sample of a study of blood T cells in healthy people across ages. TCRdb reanalysed the 5' RACE reads using MiXCR and keeps one entry per CDR3 protein. The sample holds approximately 1,700,000 distinct CDR3 sequences, around 42% seen once. Specimen: blood. Source of these receptors: a human donor in good health. Both conserved end residues are part of each CDR3. Fields, in order: clone size, J gene, V gene, D gene, CDR3 DNA, CDR3 protein. The D gene is left open where the match is weak. Only part of the rows carry a size: once, few, many, or a class if the clone is expanded.

-	TRBJ2-1	TRBV6-4	-	TGTGCCAGCAGTGACTCAGGGGTCGGGGGAGACTACAATGAGCAGTTCTTC	CASSDSGVGGDYNEQFF
-	TRBJ1-2	TRBV29-1	-	TGCAGCGTTGAAGATCACAACTATGGCTACACCTTC	CSVEDHNYGYTF
few	TRBJ1-2	TRBV5-1	TRBD1	TGCGCCAGCAGCTTGGAAGCGACAGGGGAGAATGGCTACACCTTC	CASSLEATGENGYTF
few	TRBJ2-3	TRBV20-1	-	TGCAGTGCTAGAAGTGGAGAGGGGCGCACAGATACGCAGTATTTT	CSARSGEGRTDTQYF
few	TRBJ2-1	TRBV24-1	TRBD2	TGTGCCACCAGTGACCTTAAACTTGGACTAGCGGGGGGCGGGTTTTACAATGAGCAGTTCTTC	CATSDLKLGLAGGGFYNEQFF
-	TRBJ2-5	TRBV11-2	-	TGTGCCAGCAGCATTGGGGCACTACCGTACCTAGAGACCCAGTACTTC	CASSIGALPYLETQYF
-	TRBJ1-1	TRBV7-2	-	TGTGCCAGCAGCCCCCAGGGGTTCGCTGAAGCTTTCTTT	CASSPQGFAEAFF
few	TRBJ1-1	TRBV25-1	-	TGTGCCAGCAGTGAATCAGGGTACACTGAAGCTTTCTTT	CASSESGYTEAFF
-	TRBJ1-1	TRBV9	-	TGTGCCAGCAGCGTAGAAGAACCACCTTTCTTT	CASSVEEPPFF
-	TRBJ2-1	TRBV6-5	-	TGTGCCAGCAGTTACTCGATTTTCTCCGCCAATGAGCAGTTCTTC	CASSYSIFSANEQFF
few	TRBJ2-3	TRBV7-2	TRBD2	TGTGCCAGCAGCCGACGACTAGCAACAGATACGCAGTATTTT	CASSRRLATDTQYF
few	TRBJ2-2	TRBV20-1	-	TGCAGTGCTAGAGACAGGGAGGACACCGGGGAGCTGTTTTTT	CSARDREDTGELFF
few	TRBJ2-1	TRBV24-1	TRBD1	TGTGCCACCAGTGACCCCGGACAGGGGGATACGGTTGGGGAGCAGTTCTTC	CATSDPGQGDTVGEQFF
-	TRBJ2-3	TRBV12-3/TRBV12-4	TRBD2	TGTACCAGCAGTCGGCTAGCGGACAATACGCAGTATTTT	CTSSRLADNTQYF
-	TRBJ2-7	TRBV27	TRBD1	TGTGCCAGCAGAACTCGACAGGGCTCCTACGAGCAGTACTTC	CASRTRQGSYEQYF
few	TRBJ2-1	TRBV24-1	TRBD2	TGTGCCACCAGTGACACCGGCGGGGGGGCTGGTTACAATGAGCAGTTCTTC	CATSDTGGGAGYNEQFF
-	TRBJ2-7	TRBV7-2	-	TGTGCCAGCAGCGTAGAGACCTACGAGCAGTACTTC	CASSVETYEQYF
-	TRBJ2-7	TRBV19	TRBD1	TGTGCCAGTAGCCAAATCAGGACAGGGGAATACGAGCAGTACTTC	CASSQIRTGEYEQYF
-	TRBJ2-3	TRBV20-1	TRBD2	TGCAGTGCCGATGGGGGGACTAGCGGGGTAACCACAGATACGCAGTATTTT	CSADGGTSGVTTDTQYF
-	TRBJ2-7	TRBV7-9	TRBD1	TGTGCCAGCGATTCCGGGACAGGGATTCACGAGCAGTACTTC	CASDSGTGIHEQYF
-	TRBJ2-3	TRBV6-5	-	TGTGCCAGCAGTTACCTAGCCAGCACAGATACGCAGTATTTT	CASSYLASTDTQYF
few	TRBJ2-5	TRBV12-3/TRBV12-4	TRBD1	TGTGCCAGCGGGACAGTGAGTGGAGAGACCCAGTACTTC	CASGTVSGETQYF
-	TRBJ2-1	TRBV12-5	-	TGTGCTAGTGGTTTGGGACTTAACTCCTACAATGAGCAGTTCTTC	CASGLGLNSYNEQFF
-	TRBJ1-5	TRBV20-1	-	TGCAGTGCTCGCCAGGACGGAGTTAGCAATCAGCCCCAGCATTTT	CSARQDGVSNQPQHF
-	TRBJ2-3	TRBV7-2	-	TGTGCCAGCAGCTTAATAGGGGGGCGCACGGGGGATACGCAGTATTTT	CASSLIGGRTGDTQYF
-	TRBJ1-4	TRBV6-6	TRBD1	TGTGCCAGCAGTTACGGGGGACAGCGGTATGAAAAACTGTTTTTT	CASSYGGQRYEKLFF
-	TRBJ1-2	TRBV20-1	TRBD1	TGCAGTGCTTCCGGGACAGGGAGCGTCTATGGCTACACCTTC	CSASGTGSVYGYTF
-	TRBJ2-3	TRBV12-3/TRBV12-4	-	TGTGCCAGCAGTTTTGGCAAAAGCACAGATACGCAGTATTTT	CASSFGKSTDTQYF
-	TRBJ2-1	TRBV14	-	TGTGCCGGCAGCCTTCTTGGCCCACCTGAGCAGTTCTTC	CAGSLLGPPEQFF
many	TRBJ2-1	TRBV24-1	-	TGTGCCACCAGTGATAACGGGTGGTATGAGCAGTTCTTC	CATSDNGWYEQFF
few	TRBJ2-1	TRBV6-5	-	TGTGCCAGCAGGCCCCAGGGGTATATCTCCTACAATGAGCAGTTCTTC	CASRPQGYISYNEQFF
-	TRBJ1-6	TRBV12-3/TRBV12-4	-	TGTGCCAGCAGGGACATTAATCTGGGCCTCTCGAATTCACCCCTCCACTTT	CASRDINLGLSNSPLHF
-	TRBJ1-5	TRBV2	-	TGTGCCAGCAGTGGGGACGGATGGCAGCCCCAGCATTTT	CASSGDGWQPQHF
-	TRBJ1-3	TRBV6-6	-	TGTGCCAGCGCTAATCAGGACACCATATATTTT	CASANQDTIYF
few	TRBJ2-7	TRBV6-5	TRBD2	TGTGCCAGCAGTTCCGAACGCAGCGGGGCATTCTCCTACGAGCAGTACTTC	CASSSERSGAFSYEQYF
-	TRBJ2-1	TRBV18	TRBD2	TGTGCCAGCTCACCCGGGACTAATTATGAGCAGTTCTTC	CASSPGTNYEQFF
-	TRBJ2-7	TRBV3-1	TRBD1	TGTGCCAGCAGCCCCCGGGACAGGCAAACGTACGAGCAGTACTTC	CASSPRDRQTYEQYF
-	TRBJ2-1	TRBV4-3	-	TGCGCCAGCAGCCAGGGCCCTATATACAATGAGCAGTTCTTC	CASSQGPIYNEQFF
few	TRBJ2-3	TRBV28	-	TGTGCCAGCACCACGCAGATGGGGTCAGAGCCCACAGATACGCAGTATTTT	CASTTQMGSEPTDTQYF
-	TRBJ2-1	TRBV10-3	TRBD2	TGTGCCATCAGTGAATTCTCGGGGGGGGACCACTACAATGAGCAGTTCTTC	CAISEFSGGDHYNEQFF